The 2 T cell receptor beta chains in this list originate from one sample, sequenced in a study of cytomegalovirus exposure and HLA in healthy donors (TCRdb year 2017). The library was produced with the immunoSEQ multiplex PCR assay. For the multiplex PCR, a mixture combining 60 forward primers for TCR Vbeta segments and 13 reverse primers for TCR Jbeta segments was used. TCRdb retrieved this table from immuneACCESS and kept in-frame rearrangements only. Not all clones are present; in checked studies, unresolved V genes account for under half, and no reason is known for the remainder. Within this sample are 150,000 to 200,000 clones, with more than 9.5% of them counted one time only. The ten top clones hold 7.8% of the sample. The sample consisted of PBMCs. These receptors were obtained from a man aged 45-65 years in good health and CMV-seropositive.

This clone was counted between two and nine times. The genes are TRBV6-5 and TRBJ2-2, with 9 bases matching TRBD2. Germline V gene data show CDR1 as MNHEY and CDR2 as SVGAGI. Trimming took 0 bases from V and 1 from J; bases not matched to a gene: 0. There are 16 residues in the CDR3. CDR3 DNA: TGTGCCAGCAGTTACTCGACTAGCGGGAACACCGGGGAGCTGTTTTTT. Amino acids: CASSYSTSGNTGELFF.

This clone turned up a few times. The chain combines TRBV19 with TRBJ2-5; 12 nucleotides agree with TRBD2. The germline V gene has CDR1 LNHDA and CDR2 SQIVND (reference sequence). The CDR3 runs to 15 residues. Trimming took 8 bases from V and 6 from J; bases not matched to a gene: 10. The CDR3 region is CASPTSGGKGKTQYF. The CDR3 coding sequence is TGTGCCAGTCCCACTAGCGGGGGGAAGGGAAAGACCCAGTACTTC. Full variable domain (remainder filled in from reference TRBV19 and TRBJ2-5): DGGITQSPKYLFRKEGQNVTLSCEQNLNHDAMYWYRQDPGQGLRLIYYSQIVNDFQKGDIAEGYSVSREKKESFPLTVTSAQKNPTAFYLCASPTSGGKGKTQYFGPGTRLLVL.